The next 23 T cell receptor beta chains were all read from a single sample in a study of OX40 agonist ivuxolimab in advanced cancers. Here immunoSEQ multiplex PCR was the method, and the copy in TCRdb shows in-frame clones only, minus some. The data contain 70,000 to 95,000 clones, around 86% of them singletons. The sequences come from CD4+ or CD8+ T cells sorted from blood, collected in a trial of the OX40 agonist ivuxolimab. Receptors were obtained from an adult with an advanced solid tumor such as melanoma, head and neck, liver or kidney cancer.

The rearrangement joins TRBV29-1 to TRBJ2-3; 9 positions agree with TRBD2. After removal of 1 base from V and 2 bases from J, the junction contained 10 bases not matched to a gene. The CDR3 runs 17 residues. Germline CDR1 and CDR2: SQVTM and ANQGSEA. The DNA of the CDR3 is TGCAGCGTTGAAGCCCCTAATCAGCGGGGGGCCACAGATACGCAGTATTTT. This gives the protein CSVEAPNQRGATDTQYF.

This clone was seen only once. The chain is built from TRBV2 and TRBJ1-4; no clear D. Trimming left V 6 bases short and J 4 bases short, with 3 bases between. Per the germline V gene, CDR1 is SNHLY and CDR2 is FYNNEI. This CDR3 contains 11 residues. The CDR3 is CASSNNEKLFF. CDR3 nucleotide sequence: TGTGCCAGCAGCAATAATGAAAAACTGTTTTTT.

The gene calls are TRBV11-2 and TRBJ2-3, with 7 bases matching TRBD1. Germline CDR1 and CDR2: SGHAT and FQNNGV. This CDR3 has 17 amino acids. After removal of 5 bases from V and 6 bases from J, the junction contained 17 bases not matched to a gene. The CDR3 DNA sequence: TGTGCCAGCAGCCCAACAGGCCGGGACAGACAGCGGGATACGCAGTATTTT. Translated: CASSPTGRDRQRDTQYF.

The rearrangement links TRBV30 to TRBJ2-7; the D gene is possibly TRBD1 (5 bases). V was pared by 3 bases and J by 0 bases, with 15 bases between. CDR1 is GTSNPN and CDR2 is SVGIG in the germline V gene (reference sequence). The CDR3 sequence is 15 residues long. CDR3 loop: CAWRQGGFSSYEQYF. CDR3 DNA: TGTGCCTGGAGGCAGGGCGGCTTTAGCTCCTACGAGCAGTACTTC.

This clone came up a few times. The rearrangement uses TRBV5-1 and TRBJ1-1; 7 nucleotides agree with TRBD1. Germline V gene data show CDR1 as SGHRS and CDR2 as YFSETQ. J lost 7 bases, V lost 4 bases, and 10 bases had no gene match. There are 14 residues in the CDR3. The CDR3 spells CASSPGTATLEAFF. The CDR3 DNA reads TGCGCCAGCAGCCCCGGGACAGCCACCCTTGAAGCTTTCTTT.

This chain connects TRBV5-1 to TRBJ1-3; D not certain. The CDR3 contains 15 residues. V was cut by 0 bases and J by 2 bases, with 9 bases left in between. CDR1 and CDR2 from the germline V gene are SGHRS and YFSETQ. CDR3 amino acids: CASSLVGGTGNTIYF. CDR3 DNA sequence: TGCGCCAGCAGCTTGGTTGGTGGGACTGGAAACACCATATATTTT.

This clone came up once. V and J are TRBV7-8 and TRBJ1-2, with a possible D match to TRBD1 (6 bases). The length of the CDR3 is 13 residues. CDR1 and CDR2 (germline): SGHVS, FQNEAQ. V lost 5 bases to trimming and J lost 8 bases, with 15 bases between them. As DNA, the CDR3 is TGTGCCAGCAGCCCCACCGTGGACAGAGGCTACACCTTC. Translating gives CASSPTVDRGYTF.

The V gene is TRBV30, the J gene TRBJ1-2, with TRBD1 as a possible D gene (5 bases). This CDR3 is built from 13 residues. V was pared by 0 bases and J by 6 bases, with 11 bases between. Germline V gene sequence: CDR1 GTSNPN, CDR2 SVGIG (reference sequence). The chain's CDR3 is CAWSVRGRDGYTF. CDR3 sequence (DNA): TGTGCCTGGAGTGTAAGGGGAAGGGATGGCTACACCTTC.

The chain employs TRBV10-3 and TRBJ2-1; D is perhaps TRBD1 (5 bases). CDR3 length equals 15 residues. Trimming took 0 bases from V and 7 from J, leaving 13 bases between them. From germline, CDR1 is ENHRY and CDR2 SYGVKD. This CDR3 is CAISESRATGNEQFF. The CDR3 region has the DNA TGTGCCATCAGTGAGTCGCGAGCTACAGGTAATGAGCAGTTCTTC.

This clone was seen more than once but under ten times. The chain is built from TRBV5-1 and TRBJ1-2, with 7 bases that match TRBD1. Germline CDR1 reads SGHRS; CDR2 reads YFSETQ. With 0 bases clipped from V and 7 bases from J, the junction kept 12 bases outside the gene matches. This CDR3 contains 16 residues. DNA of the CDR3: TGCGCCAGCAGCTTGGACCCGACAGGGAGGAATGGTGGCTACACCTTC. Its protein is CASSLDPTGRNGGYTF.

This chain uses TRBV10-3 with TRBJ2-1, with 10 positions matching TRBD2. Germline values: CDR1 ENHRY, CDR2 SYGVKD. V lost 4 bases, J lost 0 bases, and 9 bases stayed unmatched. CDR3 length equals 18 residues. CDR3 DNA: TGTGCCATCAGTGGTTTAGCGGGGGGCGAAAGCTCCTACAATGAGCAGTTCTTC. This translates into CAISGLAGGESSYNEQFF.

The chain employs TRBV19 and TRBJ1-5; possibly TRBD1 for D (5 bases). CDR3 length equals 13 residues. The V gene lost 3 bases and the J gene lost 4 bases, with 7 bases spanning the gap. The germline V gene encodes CDR1 LNHDA and CDR2 SQIVND (reference sequence). Here the CDR3 reads CASSMGGNQPQHF. In DNA form, the CDR3 reads TGTGCCAGTAGTATGGGGGGGAATCAGCCCCAGCATTTT. The whole variable domain, filled in from reference TRBV19 and TRBJ1-5, reads DGGITQSPKYLFRKEGQNVTLSCEQNLNHDAMYWYRQDPGQGLRLIYYSQIVNDFQKGDIAEGYSVSREKKESFPLTVTSAQKNPTAFYLCASSMGGNQPQHFGDGTRLSIL.

This sequence joins TRBV9 and TRBJ2-7, with 8 bases matching TRBD1. There are 17 residues in the CDR3. Trimming cost V 0 bases and J 5 bases; bases outside gene matches: 13. Germline lookup yields CDR1 SGDLS and CDR2 YYNGEE. The CDR3 region is CASSVGVPGQGANEQYF. In DNA, the CDR3 is TGTGCCAGCAGCGTAGGGGTCCCTGGGCAGGGGGCGAACGAGCAGTACTTC.

V usage is TRBV4-1 and J usage is TRBJ1-3, with 10 bases aligning to TRBD1. The CDR3 sequence is 17 residues long. Per the germline V gene, CDR1 is MGHRA and CDR2 is YSYEKL. The ends lost 3 bases at V and 0 bases at J; junction bases unmatched: 5. The CDR3 protein is CASSQTGGWGSGNTIYF. The CDR3 region has the DNA TGCGCCAGCAGCCAGACAGGGGGCTGGGGCTCTGGAAACACCATATATTTT.

J is TRBJ1-3 and V is TRBV15, with 8 bases fitting TRBD1. V dropped 1 base and J dropped 2; count of bases not matched to a gene: 7. CDR1 is LNHNV and CDR2 is YYDKDF in the germline V gene (reference sequence). This CDR3 contains 17 residues. CDR3 protein: CATSRGSRTGTGNTIYF. The CDR3 nucleotides read TGTGCCACCAGCAGAGGTTCGCGGACAGGGACTGGAAACACCATATATTTT.

The rearrangement uses TRBV7-9 and TRBJ2-1; D ambiguous. Trimming left V 5 bases short and J 7 bases short, with 6 bases between. This CDR3 is 11 amino acids long. Germline CDR1 and CDR2: SEHNR and FQNEAQ (reference sequence). The CDR3 nucleotides read TGTGCCAGCAGCCCGCAGAATGAGCAGTTCTTC. Translating gives CASSPQNEQFF.

V gene TRBV10-1 combines with J gene TRBJ1-1; D unresolved. V dropped 6 bases and J dropped 5 bases, with 13 bases sitting between them. The V gene's germline CDR1 is WNHNN and CDR2 SYGVQD (reference sequence). This CDR3 spans 13 amino acids. CDR3 bases: TGCGCCAGCAGACAGAGTAGGTGGACTGAAGCTTTCTTT. Its translation is CASRQSRWTEAFF.

The chain has TRBV30 and TRBJ1-2; D gene unclear. The CDR3 is 11 residues long. Trimming took 5 bases from V and 6 from J, leaving 10 bases between them. Germline V gives CDR1 GTSNPN, CDR2 SVGIG (reference sequence). CDR3 nucleotide sequence: TGTGCCTGGGCCCCCAGGCATGGCTACACCTTC. This translates into CAWAPRHGYTF. The full variable domain, in which reference TRBV30 and TRBJ1-2 provide the parts outside the CDR3, is SQTIHQWPATLVQPVGSPLSLECTVEGTSNPNLYWYRQAAGRGLQLLFYSVGIGQISSEVPQNLSASRPQDRQFILSSKKLLLSDSGFYLCAWAPRHGYTFGSGTRLTVV.

This clone was counted between two and nine times. The CDR3 bases are TGTGCCAGTACCGCCACAGGGCGTAGTCCGTATAGCAATCAGCCCCAGCATTTT. Encoded protein: CASTATGRSPYSNQPQHF. The rearrangement joins TRBV19 to TRBJ1-5; D may be TRBD1 (6 bases). Trimming removed 7 bases from V and 0 bases from J, with 22 bases in between. The CDR3 contains 18 residues. Per the germline V gene, CDR1 is LNHDA and CDR2 is SQIVND (reference sequence).

The chain recombines TRBV27 with TRBJ1-5; D is unresolved. Trimming stripped 5 bases from V and 0 bases from J, with 11 bases between. The CDR3 contains 15 residues. Germline CDR1 reads MNHEY; CDR2 reads SMNVEV (reference sequence). The CDR3, as DNA: TGTGCCAGCAGTCGGACCATTTATAGCAATCAGCCCCAGCATTTT. Translating it yields CASSRTIYSNQPQHF.

The J gene is TRBJ1-3, the V gene TRBV6-6; TRBD1 is a possible D gene (5 bases). The CDR3 length is 14 residues. CDR1 and CDR2 (germline): MNHNY, SVGAGI (reference sequence). Trimming cost V 6 bases and J 5 bases, with 14 bases left between them. CDR3 in DNA: TGTGCCAGCAGCTGGGACCGGGGGAGAAACACCATATATTTT. Amino acid sequence: CASSWDRGRNTIYF.

A word on this clone: The junction and the germline gene differ at one end; a read error may be behind it. The rearrangement uses TRBV18 and TRBJ2-2; D is perhaps TRBD2 (7 bases). Germline values: CDR1 KGHSH, CDR2 LQKENI. This CDR3 contains 18 residues. The CDR3 loop is CASSPPWGGPTNAGELFF. The CDR3 DNA is TGTGCCAGCTCACCACCGTGGGGGGGCCCAACGAACGCCGGGGAGCTGTTTTTT. The full variable domain, in which reference TRBV18 and TRBJ2-2 provide the parts outside the CDR3, is NAGVMQNPRHLVRRRGQEARLRCSPMKGHSHVYWYRQLPEEGLKFMVYLQKENIIDESGMPKERFSAEFPKEGPSILRIQQVVRGDSAAYFCASSPPWGGPTNAGELFFGEGSRLTVL.

The gene calls are TRBV30 and TRBJ2-5; 9 bases match TRBD2. The CDR3 is 15 amino acids. CDR1 is GTSNPN and CDR2 is SVGIG in the germline V gene (reference sequence). J gave up 5 bases and V 0 bases, and 7 bases lay outside the gene matches. CDR3 DNA sequence: TGTGCCTGGAGTGTAGGCGGGGGGGCGAGGGAGACCCAGTACTTC. Amino acids: CAWSVGGGARETQYF.